The 10 T cell receptor beta chains in this list originate from one sample, sequenced in a study of T-cell reconstitution after alpha-beta-depleted transplantation in children. Unique molecular identifiers were used in preparing the TCRbeta library. TCRdb independently ran MiXCR on the PCR reads; one entry per CDR3 protein. The sample carries some 200,000 distinct CDR3 sequences, roughly 8.1% recorded once. Material: PBMCs, mostly from graft donor cells, obtained 360 days after TCRalphabeta/CD19-depleted stem cell transplant. The origin of the receptors is a male patient between 2 and 10 years old who had a stem cell transplant for acute myeloid leukemia, so the T cells may come from the graft donor.

The table lists this clonotype with many counts. The gene calls are TRBV28 and TRBJ2-7; tentative D call: TRBD1 (6 bases). Germline CDR1 and CDR2: MDHEN and SYDVKM. CDR3 size: 13 residues. Trimming shortened V by 6 bases and J by 1 base, and 10 bases separated the two germline ends. The CDR3 loop is CASSPGQSYEQYV. The CDR3 DNA reads as TGTGCCAGCAGCCCAGGACAGTCCTACGAGCAGTACGTC.

This clonotype was detected only a few times. The rearrangement uses TRBV5-1 and TRBJ2-5, with D possibly matching TRBD1 (6 bases). CDR1 and CDR2 from the germline V gene are SGHRS and YFSETQ. Trimming pared 1 base from V and 6 bases from J, leaving 25 bases between. This CDR3 region has 18 residues. The CDR3 loop is CASSLRAVSGTSSKTQYF. DNA for the CDR3: TGCGCCAGCAGCTTGCGCGCCGTATCCGGGACATCTTCGAAGACCCAGTACTTC. Looking up the rest from reference TRBV5-1 and TRBJ2-5 gives the full variable domain: KAGVTQTPRYLIKTRGQQVTLSCSPISGHRSVSWYQQTPGQGLQFLFEYFSETQRNKGNFPGRFSGRQFSNSRSEMNVSTLELGDSALYLCASSLRAVSGTSSKTQYFGPGTRLLVL.

In this sample, this clonotype turned up many times. The V call is TRBV27, the J call TRBJ2-5; 7 positions match TRBD1. Germline CDR1 reads MNHEY; CDR2 reads SMNVEV (reference sequence). The CDR3 has 15 amino acids. V lost 2 bases and J lost 0; bases outside the gene matches: 3. The CDR3 sequence is CASSLGTVNQETQYF. The CDR3 coding sequence is TGTGCCAGCAGTTTAGGGACAGTAAACCAAGAGACCCAGTACTTC.

This clonotype has ten or more counts. The V call is TRBV7-2, the J call TRBJ1-1, with TRBD1 as a possible D gene (5 bases). V dropped 5 bases and J dropped 6 bases, with 10 bases sitting between them. In germline, CDR1 is SGHTA, CDR2 FQGNSA. The CDR3 runs to 12 residues. The CDR3 region is CASSQQVAEAFF. CDR3 coding DNA: TGTGCCAGCAGCCAACAGGTAGCTGAAGCTTTCTTT.

This clonotype showed up many times. The chain recombines TRBV12-3 or TRBV12-4 with TRBJ1-2, with a weak D call TRBD1 (6 bases). The V end was cut by 4 bases, the J end by 4 bases, with 10 bases between. The CDR3 length is 13 residues. The CDR3 bases are TGTGCCAGCAGTTATAGGGGGAGCTATGGCTACACCTTC. Translation gives CASSYRGSYGYTF.

This sequence joins TRBV20-1 and TRBJ2-2; D is ambiguous. CDR3 size: 13 residues. Trimming cost V 5 bases and J 1 base, with 8 bases left between them. Germline CDR1 and CDR2: DFQATT and SNEGSKA (reference sequence). As DNA, the CDR3 is TGCAGTGCTTTACTTTTGAACACCGGGGAGCTGTTTTTT. This sequence encodes CSALLLNTGELFF.

This clonotype was detected ten times or more. The chain has TRBV12-3 or TRBV12-4 and TRBJ2-7; 10 nucleotides line up with TRBD1. This CDR3 region has 14 residues. Trimming cost V 6 bases and J 2 bases; bases outside gene matches: 4. DNA for the CDR3: TGTGCCAGCAGGGAGGGGACAGGGGCCTACGAGCAGTACGTC. This codes for CASREGTGAYEQYV.

At least ten counts were recorded for this clonotype. The chain has TRBV7-3 and TRBJ2-1; maybe TRBD1 (5 bases). The CDR3 is 15 amino acids. The ends were cut back, 4 bases at V and 4 bases at J, with 14 bases in the middle. CDR1 and CDR2 from the germline V gene are SGHTA and FQGTGA. The CDR3 DNA follows: TGTGCCAGCAGCTACGGCAGGGCACGGTACAATGAGCAGTTCTTC. Its translation: CASSYGRARYNEQFF.

This clonotype was detected many times. The DNA for the CDR3 is TGTGCCAGCAGTTTAGGACAGATCAGGGAGCAGTTCTTC. Translation gives CASSLGQIREQFF. V and J are TRBV12-3 or TRBV12-4 and TRBJ2-1; maybe TRBD1 (5 bases). This CDR3 comprises 13 residues. The ends were cut back, 1 base at V and 10 bases at J, with 11 bases in the middle.

In this sample, this clonotype turned up a few times. The CDR3 nucleotides are TGTGCCAGCAGCTTACGGTGGGAGGGGGCGCTGATCTACGAGCAGTACTTC. Amino acid sequence: CASSLRWEGALIYEQYF. The chain joins TRBV7-2 to TRBJ2-7; perhaps D is TRBD1 or TRBD2 (7 bases each). From germline, CDR1 is SGHTA and CDR2 FQGNSA. The CDR3 loop spans 17 amino acids. V lost 2 bases to trimming and J lost 3 bases, with 20 bases between them.